The rows below give T cell receptor beta chains drawn from one sample of a study of regulatory T cells in long-lasting Graves disease. TCRdb analysed the multiplex PCR reads with MiXCR anew, one entry per CDR3 protein. The sample has some 280,000 distinct CDR3 sequences; around 21% are singletons. Material: peripheral blood mononuclear cells (PBMCs), obtained when the disease was refractory, from a patient treated with antithyroid drugs. The receptors come from a female donor with Graves disease. Each CDR3 is given with its conserved first and last residue. Fields, in order: clone size, J gene, D gene, CDR3 length, V gene, CDR3 protein, CDR3 DNA. The D gene is left open where the match is weak. Clone size is not always given. Where it is, it says once, few, many or a class for expanded clones.

few,TRBJ1-5,-,13,TRBV2,CASSGTSNQPQHF,TGTGCCAGCTCCGGGACAAGCAATCAGCCCCAGCATTTT
few,TRBJ2-1,-,11,TRBV5-1,CASSLDHEQFF,TGCGCCAGCAGCTTGGACCATGAGCAGTTCTTC
-,TRBJ2-2,-,17,TRBV12-3/TRBV12-4,CASRPVGGGKRAGELFF,TGTGCCAGCAGGCCGGTTGGTGGAGGGAAAAGGGCCGGGGAGCTGTTTTTT
-,TRBJ2-7,-,14,TRBV27,CASSPKRFNYEQYF,TGTGCCAGCAGTCCCAAGCGGTTTAACTACGAGCAGTACTTC
few,TRBJ1-5,-,13,TRBV20-1,CSARDSFGQPQHF,TGCAGTGCTAGGGACAGTTTCGGGCAGCCCCAGCATTTT
many,TRBJ2-7,TRBD1,15,TRBV6-9,CASSFPGTEIYEQYF,TGTGCCAGCAGTTTCCCCGGGACAGAGATCTACGAGCAGTACTTC
-,TRBJ2-7,TRBD1,14,TRBV4-1,CASSRSTGTGEQYF,TGCGCCAGCAGCCGATCGACAGGGACGGGCGAGCAGTACTTC
many,TRBJ1-2,-,15,TRBV7-9,CASSRTDTANYGYTF,TGTGCCAGCTCTCGCACAGATACCGCTAACTATGGCTACACCTTC
-,TRBJ2-3,-,15,TRBV28,CASSKGSASTDTQYF,TGTGCCAGCAGTAAGGGGTCCGCCAGCACAGATACGCAGTATTTT
few,TRBJ1-5,-,16,TRBV6-5,CASSYREAVLNQPQHF,TGTGCCAGCAGTTACAGGGAAGCGGTTCTCAATCAGCCCCAGCATTTT
many,TRBJ2-2,-,17,TRBV11-1,CASSHNLGRDTTGELFF,TGTGCCAGCAGCCACAACCTAGGACGGGACACGACCGGGGAGCTGTTTTTT
many,TRBJ2-1,TRBD2,18,TRBV7-2,CASSLVSGASGLYNEQFF,TGTGCCAGCAGCTTAGTATCCGGCGCTAGCGGACTCTACAATGAGCAGTTCTTC
many,TRBJ2-5,TRBD1,15,TRBV2,CASSEVQGAQETQYF,TGTGCCAGCAGTGAAGTTCAGGGGGCCCAGGAGACCCAGTACTTC
few,TRBJ2-2,-,13,TRBV6-2/TRBV6-3,CASSSLTPGELFF,TGTGCCAGCAGCTCCTTAACACCCGGGGAGCTGTTTTTT
few,TRBJ2-7,TRBD1,13,TRBV19,CASTTGGSYEQYF,TGTGCCAGTACGACAGGGGGATCCTACGAGCAGTACTTC
few,TRBJ1-1,-,13,TRBV12-3/TRBV12-4,CASSYVGGTEAFF,TGTGCCAGCAGTTACGTTGGGGGCACTGAAGCTTTCTTT
-,TRBJ2-5,-,15,TRBV5-1,CASSFLGSWDETQYF,TGCGCCAGCAGCTTCCTCGGGAGCTGGGATGAGACCCAGTACTTC
many,TRBJ2-5,-,15,TRBV9,CASSVGTGGEETQYF,TGTGCCAGCAGCGTAGGCACAGGGGGGGAAGAGACCCAGTACTTC
-,TRBJ2-1,TRBD1,16,TRBV6-9,CASSSLSGQGANEQFF,TGTGCCAGCAGTTCGCTTTCGGGGCAGGGGGCGAATGAGCAGTTCTTC
-,TRBJ2-7,TRBD2,15,TRBV19,CASSIGNSGTYEQYF,TGTGCCAGTAGTATCGGTAATAGCGGGACCTACGAGCAGTACTTC
few,TRBJ2-7,-,12,TRBV20-1,CSARNSGYEQYF,TGCAGTGCTAGAAACAGCGGCTACGAGCAGTACTTC
many,TRBJ1-2,-,13,TRBV28,CASSSHREYGYTF,TGTGCCAGCAGTTCCCACAGGGAATATGGCTACACCTTC
few,TRBJ2-1,-,14,TRBV5-1,CASSFGDLHNEQFF,TGTGCCAGCAGCTTTGGGGACTTACACAATGAGCAGTTCTTC
-,TRBJ1-5,-,15,TRBV20-1,CSADTQGFGNQPQHF,TGCAGTGCAGACACCCAGGGATTCGGCAATCAGCCCCAGCATTTT
many,TRBJ1-6,-,13,TRBV11-2,CASSLGRNSPLHF,TGTGCCAGCAGCTTAGGCCGTAATTCACCCCTCCACTTT
few,TRBJ2-7,-,14,TRBV3-1,CASSLGARLYEQYF,TGTGCCAGCAGCCTGGGGGCGCGGTTATACGAGCAGTACTTC
few,TRBJ2-3,TRBD2,15,TRBV2,CASSGAGGPSDTQYF,TGTGCCAGCAGTGGAGCGGGAGGGCCCTCAGATACGCAGTATTTT
few,TRBJ1-1,-,14,TRBV19,CASSIDPGSDAAFF,TGTGCCAGTAGTATAGATCCGGGGAGCGACGCGGCTTTCTTT
few,TRBJ1-2,TRBD1,14,TRBV7-3,CASSKTGEPYGYTF,TGTGCCAGCAGCAAGACAGGGGAACCCTATGGCTACACCTTC
few,TRBJ1-1,-,15,TRBV28,CASSLNPRANTEAFF,TGTGCCAGCAGTTTAAACCCCCGGGCCAACACTGAAGCTTTCTTT
-,TRBJ2-5,-,14,TRBV20-1,CSATDRNFQETQYF,TGCAGTGCTACCGACAGAAATTTCCAAGAGACCCAGTACTTC
many,TRBJ2-5,TRBD1,16,TRBV18,CASSPLGQGIQETQYF,TGTGCCAGCTCACCTTTGGGACAGGGGATCCAAGAGACCCAGTACTTC
many,TRBJ1-2,-,11,TRBV2,CASNGGVGYTF,TGTGCCAGCAATGGAGGGGTTGGCTACACCTTC
few,TRBJ2-7,-,14,TRBV5-1,CASSTYGQLYEQYF,TGCGCCAGCAGCACCTACGGACAGCTCTACGAGCAGTACTTC
-,TRBJ1-4,-,14,TRBV4-2,CASSLEDLNEKLFF,TGTGCCAGCAGCCTTGAGGACTTAAATGAAAAACTGTTTTTT
-,TRBJ1-2,-,13,TRBV7-2,CASSLDDNYGYTF,TGTGCCAGCAGCTTAGACGATAACTATGGCTACACCTTC
-,TRBJ1-2,TRBD1,18,TRBV19,CASRINPGQVSFYHGYTF,TGTGCCAGTAGGATCAATCCGGGACAGGTCTCCTTTTATCATGGCTACACCTTC
-,TRBJ2-3,TRBD1,15,TRBV7-2,CASSSKFQGTDTQYF,TGTGCCAGCAGCTCCAAGTTCCAGGGGACAGACACGCAGTATTTT
many,TRBJ2-7,-,12,TRBV9,CASSGKGIEQYF,TGTGCCAGCAGCGGAAAGGGTATAGAGCAGTACTTC
-,TRBJ2-2,-,16,TRBV7-2,CASSSQTGRNTGELFF,TGTGCCAGCAGCTCTCAGACTGGGAGGAACACCGGGGAGCTGTTTTTT
-,TRBJ2-5,-,13,TRBV5-4,CASSLRAQETQYF,TGTGCCAGCAGCTTGAGAGCGCAAGAGACCCAGTACTTC
-,TRBJ2-3,-,13,TRBV2,CASSETESLAQYF,TGTGCCAGCAGTGAAACCGAGAGTTTGGCGCAGTATTTT
many,TRBJ2-7,-,14,TRBV11-2,CASSNEPWGTEQYF,TGTGCCAGCAGCAACGAGCCCTGGGGGACCGAGCAGTACTTC
many,TRBJ1-5,-,13,TRBV29-1,CSVIGGRNQPQHF,TGCAGCGTGATTGGAGGTCGCAATCAGCCCCAGCATTTT
many,TRBJ2-2,TRBD1,15,TRBV2,CASSELQGATGELFF,TGTGCCAGCAGTGAGCTGCAGGGGGCCACCGGGGAGCTGTTTTTT
few,TRBJ2-3,-,17,TRBV5-5,CASSGRTVRPSTDTQYF,TGTGCCAGCAGCGGTAGGACAGTTAGGCCGTCCACAGATACGCAGTATTTT
many,TRBJ2-1,-,12,TRBV18,CASSPQREEQFF,TGTGCCAGCTCACCACAGAGAGAAGAGCAGTTCTTC
-,TRBJ1-6,-,16,TRBV4-1,CASSPGRIGRYSPLHF,TGCGCCAGCAGCCCGGGCCGGATTGGGAGGTATTCACCCCTCCACTTT
-,TRBJ2-7,TRBD2,16,TRBV7-9,CASSPTSGLVPYEQYF,TGTGCCAGCAGCCCAACCTCGGGACTAGTCCCCTACGAGCAGTACTTC
-,TRBJ2-2,TRBD2,14,TRBV27,CASSLWTSAGELFF,TGTGCCAGCAGTTTGTGGACTAGCGCCGGGGAGCTGTTTTTT
many,TRBJ2-7,-,14,TRBV11-2,CASSFAGPTYEQYF,TGTGCCAGCAGCTTTGCGGGTCCGACCTACGAGCAGTACTTC
-,TRBJ2-7,-,14,TRBV28,CASRLGGRTYEQYF,TGTGCCAGCAGGCTGGGGGGACGGACCTACGAGCAGTACTTC
-,TRBJ1-5,-,14,TRBV18,CASSDGQSNQPQHF,TGTGCCAGCTCGGATGGACAGAGCAATCAGCCCCAGCATTTT